The 17 T cell receptor beta chains in this list originate from one sample, sequenced in a study of human T cells and chemical hapten exposure. Time point meaning: patch test 1, 2 weeks after DPC sensitization. Treatment described: therapeutic diphenylcyclopropenone sensitization with weekly scalp DPC. TCRdb reprocessed the RACE reads with MiXCR, giving one entry per CDR3 protein. This table has 180,000 or so distinct CDR3 sequences, about 15% appearing once. The starting material was whole blood, obtained in connection with sensitization to the hapten diphenylcyclopropenone (DPC). These receptors all come from a woman younger than 45 with alopecia areata. Some clones in this sample may be carry-over from other donors' samples.

The V call is TRBV6-2 or TRBV6-3, the J call TRBJ1-4; unclear D gene. The CDR3 has 14 amino acids. Trimming cost V 5 bases and J 0 bases, with 7 bases left between them. Germline CDR1 and CDR2: MNHEY and SVGEGT. The CDR3 coding sequence is TGTGCCAGCAGTGAGCCGTCAACTAATGAAAAACTGTTTTTT. Protein sequence: CASSEPSTNEKLFF.

This chain uses TRBV7-2 with TRBJ2-5; possible D gene TRBD2, 6 bases. The germline V gene has CDR1 SGHTA and CDR2 FQGNSA. V lost 1 base and J 7 bases, leaving 7 bases between the germline ends. This CDR3 is 12 amino acids long. CDR3 bases: TGTGCCAGCAGCTTAGGGGGGGTGACCCAGTACTTC. It is translated as CASSLGGVTQYF.

The chain uses TRBV7-9 and TRBJ1-1, with a possible D match to TRBD1 (5 bases). The germline V gene encodes CDR1 SEHNR and CDR2 FQNEAQ (reference sequence). Trimming took off 5 bases at V and 5 bases at J, with 15 bases between the two ends. The CDR3 is 14 residues long. The CDR3 is CASSPPGTATEAFF. The CDR3 DNA reads as TGTGCCAGCAGCCCGCCCGGGACGGCGACTGAAGCTTTCTTT.

The chain links TRBV27 to TRBJ1-5, with 8 bases fitting TRBD1. The CDR3 totals 16 residues. CDR1 is MNHEY, CDR2 SMNVEV, per germline (reference sequence). V shed 2 bases, J shed 6 bases, and the junction held 9 bases outside the gene matches. The CDR3 reads CASSLQGQGRGQPQHF. In DNA, the CDR3 is TGTGCCAGCAGTTTACAAGGACAGGGTCGCGGTCAGCCCCAGCATTTT.

This clonotype was seen a handful of times. The chain carries TRBV30 and TRBJ1-2; 9 bases line up with TRBD1. The CDR3 consists of 13 residues. Germline values: CDR1 GTSNPN, CDR2 SVGIG (reference sequence). V gave up 3 bases and J gave up 8 bases; unmatched junction bases: 7. The CDR3 region is CAWRWDRAGGYTF. The CDR3 nucleotides read TGTGCCTGGAGATGGGACAGGGCTGGCGGCTACACCTTC.

This sequence joins TRBV20-1 and TRBJ2-3; a weak D match, TRBD1 (6 bases). Trimming took 4 bases from V and 4 from J, leaving 9 bases between them. CDR1 and CDR2 from the germline V gene are DFQATT and SNEGSKA (reference sequence). This CDR3 has 12 residues. This CDR3 is CSAINRADTQYF. CDR3 nucleotide sequence: TGCAGTGCTATTAACAGGGCAGATACGCAGTATTTT.

The CDR3 sequence is CASSPSSSGDEQFF. DNA of the CDR3: TGTGCCAGCTCACCAAGCTCTAGCGGCGATGAGCAGTTCTTC. The J gene is TRBJ2-1, the V gene TRBV18; 7 nucleotides match TRBD2. Per the germline V gene, CDR1 is KGHSH and CDR2 is LQKENI. The CDR3 covers 14 residues. After removal of 2 bases from V and 8 bases from J, the junction contained 6 bases not matched to a gene.

This clonotype was recorded a few times. This chain joins TRBV3-1 and TRBJ2-2; 11 nucleotides agree with TRBD2. CDR1 and CDR2 from the germline V gene are LGHDT and YNNKEL (reference sequence). The V and J ends lost 4 bases and 3 bases, in that order; junction bases with no gene match: 7. This CDR3 spans 17 amino acids. CDR3 nucleotide sequence: TGTGCCAGCAGCCGAATGACTAGCGGGGTCGACACCGGGGAGCTGTTTTTT. Its protein product is CASSRMTSGVDTGELFF.

This clonotype was counted at least ten times. The chain employs TRBV3-1 and TRBJ2-1, with TRBD2 matching over 7 bases. Germline CDR1 LGHDT, CDR2 YNNKEL (reference sequence). The J segment lost 0 bases and the V segment lost 0 bases, leaving 5 bases of the junction unmatched. This CDR3 has 17 amino acids. The CDR3 reads CASSQDASGSSYNEQFF. The CDR3 region has the DNA TGTGCCAGCAGCCAAGATGCTAGCGGAAGCTCCTACAATGAGCAGTTCTTC.

This clonotype has only a few counts. The chain combines TRBV12-3 or TRBV12-4 with TRBJ2-4, with TRBD2 matching over 9 bases. With V trimmed by 8 bases and J by 4 bases, 6 bases remained unmatched. The CDR3 runs to 14 residues. The CDR3 sequence: CASGETSGKNIQYF. The CDR3 DNA follows: TGTGCCAGCGGGGAAACTAGCGGGAAAAACATTCAGTACTTC.

This clonotype was observed a few times. The chain has TRBV9 and TRBJ2-3, with 8 bases matching TRBD2. The CDR3 is made up of 16 amino acids. In germline, CDR1 is SGDLS, CDR2 YYNGEE. The J segment lost 4 bases and the V segment lost 3 bases, leaving 10 bases of the junction unmatched. The CDR3, as DNA: TGTGCCAGCAGCGCCGAAGCGGGAGTCGGTGCAGATACGCAGTATTTT. Translation: CASSAEAGVGADTQYF.

The V call is TRBV12-3 or TRBV12-4, the J call TRBJ1-1, with D perhaps matching TRBD1 (5 bases). V shed 1 base and J shed 10 bases, with 10 bases lying between them. CDR3 size: 12 residues. CDR3 region: CASSLVRRGAFF. Here the CDR3 DNA reads TGTGCCAGCAGTTTAGTAAGAAGGGGAGCTTTCTTT.

The rearrangement joins TRBV6-1 to TRBJ2-1, with TRBD1 matching over 8 bases. Looked up from germline, CDR1 is MNHNS and CDR2 is SASEGT. The CDR3 loop spans 17 amino acids. Trimming cost V 6 bases and J 8 bases; bases outside gene matches: 18. The CDR3 loop is CASRDDRGPPPKDEQFF. The CDR3 DNA reads as TGTGCCAGCAGGGATGACAGGGGCCCCCCCCCTAAGGATGAGCAGTTCTTC.

The V gene is TRBV5-1, the J gene TRBJ2-6; unclear D gene. CDR1 is SGHRS, CDR2 YFSETQ, per germline. This CDR3 contains 17 residues. With 1 base removed from V and 1 base from J, the gap between germline ends came to 12 bases. The CDR3 spells CASSLKTARSGANVLTF. CDR3 coding DNA: TGCGCCAGCAGCTTGAAGACGGCCAGGTCTGGGGCCAACGTCCTGACTTTC.

The chain has TRBV29-1 and TRBJ2-3; 7 bases are a match to TRBD1. Germline CDR1 reads SQVTM; CDR2 reads ANQGSEA. Trimming took 6 bases from V and 6 from J; bases not matched to a gene: 12. This CDR3 is 14 amino acids long. The CDR3 nucleotides are TGCAGCGTCAATAATCCGGACAGGTGGGATACGCAGTATTTT. Encoded protein: CSVNNPDRWDTQYF.

This clonotype was counted between two and nine times. The CDR3 here is CASSQAPQGTGNTIYF. CDR3 nucleotides: TGTGCCAGCAGCCAAGCTCCGCAGGGTACCGGAAACACCATATATTTT. The rearrangement links TRBV3-1 to TRBJ1-3; TRBD1 might be the D (5 bases). Between the trimmed V and J ends, which lost 1 base and 4 bases, there was a span of 14 bases. Looked up from germline, CDR1 is LGHDT and CDR2 is YNNKEL (reference sequence). The CDR3 runs to 16 residues. Full variable domain (outside the CDR3, taken from reference TRBV3-1 and TRBJ1-3): DTAVSQTPKYLVTQMGNDKSIKCEQNLGHDTMYWYKQDSKKFLKIMFSYNNKELIINETVPNRFSPKSPDKAHLNLHINSLELGDSAVYFCASSQAPQGTGNTIYFGEGSWLTVV.

The rearrangement joins TRBV5-1 to TRBJ2-7; possibly TRBD2 for D (6 bases). Germline values: CDR1 SGHRS, CDR2 YFSETQ. This CDR3 is built from 14 residues. The V end was cut by 4 bases, the J end by 4 bases, with 15 bases between. The CDR3 region has the DNA TGCGCCAGCAGCGTTGGGACTGAACTATACGAGCAGTACTTC. Amino acids: CASSVGTELYEQYF.